Given below is one TCR beta chain in context. Its specificity is unknown. The data are from a study of cytomegalovirus exposure and HLA in healthy donors. Study-wide results and caveats: Listed as cytomegalovirus-associated were 150 or so TCR beta chains. It emerged from a later analysis that several of the most significant clusters appeared to be linked to common viral pathogens. Productive status was seen about 87% or about 30% of the time for most TCR beta V segments in an earlier analysis.

This CDR3 contains 14 residues. Looked up from germline, CDR1 is SGHVS and CDR2 is FNYEAQ. Losses at the gene ends were 0 bases for V and 7 bases for J; bases not matched to a gene: 4. PCR involved 60 Vbeta and 13 Jbeta primers. Here immunoSEQ multiplex PCR was the method, and the copy in TCRdb shows in-frame clones only, minus some. Of 100,000 to 150,000 clones listed, under 90% are singletons. V and J are TRBV7-6 and TRBJ2-7, with 9 bases matching TRBD1. The sequence was obtained from a woman aged 40 to 50 in good health and CMV-seronegative. Source material: PBMCs. The CDR3 loop is CASSLAGTGKEQYF. In DNA, the CDR3 is TGTGCCAGCAGCTTAGCGGGGACAGGGAAGGAGCAGTACTTC.